A selection of T cell receptor beta chains follows, all from one sample in a study of cytomegalovirus exposure and HLA in healthy donors. The table came from immunoSEQ multiplex PCR; TCRdb's copy has only in-frame clones and leaves some out. The sample includes 120,000 to 150,000 clones, approximately 76% of them seen just once. Material for sequencing was PBMCs. All receptors derive from a man aged 40-49 years in good health and CMV-seronegative. Each CDR3 is given with its conserved first and last residue. D genes are given only for firm matches. Rows give clone size only sometimes, using once, few, many, or a class for an expanded clone.

v_call: TRBV7-7
j_call: TRBJ2-2
d_call: .
clone_size: .
cdr3_aa: CASSPGPRRELFF
cdr3_nt: TGTGCCAGCAGCCCAGGCCCCCGCCGGGAGCTGTTTTTT

v_call: TRBV6-5
j_call: TRBJ2-6
d_call: .
clone_size: .
cdr3_aa: CATTLSSGANVLTF
cdr3_nt: TGTGCCACCACCCTTAGCTCTGGGGCCAACGTCCTGACTTTC

v_call: TRBV6-4
j_call: TRBJ2-5
d_call: TRBD2
clone_size: .
cdr3_aa: CASSLTSGSGQETQYF
cdr3_nt: TGTGCCAGCAGTTTGACTAGCGGGAGTGGGCAAGAGACCCAGTACTTC

v_call: TRBV6-5
j_call: TRBJ2-5
d_call: TRBD2
clone_size: .
cdr3_aa: CASSRTSGDQETQYF
cdr3_nt: TGTGCCAGCAGCCGGACTAGCGGGGACCAAGAGACCCAGTACTTC

v_call: TRBV5-6
j_call: TRBJ1-6
d_call: TRBD1
clone_size: few
cdr3_aa: CASSAAGQGNSPLHF
cdr3_nt: TGTGCCAGCAGCGCCGCGGGACAGGGAAATTCACCCCTCCACTTT

v_call: TRBV7-2
j_call: TRBJ2-5
d_call: TRBD2
clone_size: once
cdr3_aa: CASSLVTSGGGQETQYF
cdr3_nt: TGTGCCAGCAGCTTAGTCACTAGCGGGGGGGGTCAAGAGACCCAGTACTTC

v_call: TRBV30
j_call: TRBJ2-5
d_call: .
clone_size: .
cdr3_aa: CAWSTLTEYKRNWTQYF
cdr3_nt: TGTGCCTGGAGCACACTTACAGAGTACAAAAGAAATTGGACCCAGTACTTC

v_call: TRBV7-8
j_call: TRBJ2-3
d_call: TRBD2
clone_size: .
cdr3_aa: CASSLDGSGRAVTDTQYF
cdr3_nt: TGTGCCAGCAGCTTAGATGGTAGCGGGAGGGCCGTCACAGATACGCAGTATTTT

v_call: TRBV4-2
j_call: TRBJ2-7
d_call: TRBD2
clone_size: .
cdr3_aa: CASSQGTGGSYEQYF
cdr3_nt: TGTGCCAGCAGCCAAGGTACGGGAGGGTCCTACGAGCAGTACTTC

v_call: TRBV28
j_call: TRBJ1-4
d_call: TRBD1
clone_size: few
cdr3_aa: CASSSRWTGDEKLFF
cdr3_nt: TGTGCCAGCAGTTCGCGGTGGACAGGGGATGAAAAACTGTTTTTT

v_call: TRBV18
j_call: TRBJ2-7
d_call: TRBD1
clone_size: few
cdr3_aa: CASSPSGQGGTEQYF
cdr3_nt: TGTGCCAGCTCACCGAGTGGACAGGGTGGCACTGAGCAGTACTTC

v_call: TRBV29-1
j_call: TRBJ1-1
d_call: .
clone_size: .
cdr3_aa: CSALGQMNTEAFF
cdr3_nt: TGCAGCGCCCTTGGGCAAATGAACACTGAAGCTTTCTTT

v_call: TRBV6-1
j_call: TRBJ1-3
d_call: TRBD1
clone_size: .
cdr3_aa: CASSVAGGSGNTIYF
cdr3_nt: TGTGCCAGCAGTGTGGCAGGGGGCTCTGGAAACACCATATATTTT

v_call: TRBV6-5
j_call: TRBJ1-6
d_call: .
clone_size: .
cdr3_aa: CASSNAGASNSPLHF
cdr3_nt: TGTGCCAGCAGCAATGCGGGGGCGAGTAATTCACCCCTCCACTTT

v_call: TRBV14
j_call: TRBJ2-7
d_call: TRBD1
clone_size: .
cdr3_aa: CASSHFRGNSEYEQYF
cdr3_nt: TGTGCCAGCAGCCACTTCAGGGGGAACTCTGAATACGAGCAGTACTTC

v_call: TRBV15
j_call: TRBJ2-7
d_call: TRBD1
clone_size: .
cdr3_aa: CATSSSRGYYEQYF
cdr3_nt: TGTGCCACCAGCAGTTCCAGGGGGTACTACGAGCAGTACTTC

v_call: TRBV19
j_call: TRBJ2-5
d_call: .
clone_size: .
cdr3_aa: CASSTGAETQYF
cdr3_nt: TGTGCCAGTAGTACAGGGGCGGAGACCCAGTACTTC

v_call: TRBV20-1
j_call: TRBJ1-4
d_call: .
clone_size: .
cdr3_aa: CSVQGLGKLFF
cdr3_nt: TGCAGTGTTCAGGGCTTGGGAAAACTGTTTTTT